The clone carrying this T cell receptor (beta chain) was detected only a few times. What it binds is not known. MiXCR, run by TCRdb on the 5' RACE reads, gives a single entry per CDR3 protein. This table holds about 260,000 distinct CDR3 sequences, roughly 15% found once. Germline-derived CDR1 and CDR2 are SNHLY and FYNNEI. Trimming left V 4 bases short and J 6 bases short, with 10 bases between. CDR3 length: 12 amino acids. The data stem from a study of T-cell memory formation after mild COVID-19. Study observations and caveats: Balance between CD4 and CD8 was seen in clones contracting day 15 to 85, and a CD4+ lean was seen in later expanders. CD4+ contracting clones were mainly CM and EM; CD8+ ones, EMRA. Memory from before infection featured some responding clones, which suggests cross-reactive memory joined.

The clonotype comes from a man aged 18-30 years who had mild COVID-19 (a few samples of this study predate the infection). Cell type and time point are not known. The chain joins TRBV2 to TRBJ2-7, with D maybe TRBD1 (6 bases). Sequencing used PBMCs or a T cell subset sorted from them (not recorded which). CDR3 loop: CASSGTGFEQYV. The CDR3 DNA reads TGTGCCAGCAGTGGCACAGGGTTCGAGCAGTACGTC.